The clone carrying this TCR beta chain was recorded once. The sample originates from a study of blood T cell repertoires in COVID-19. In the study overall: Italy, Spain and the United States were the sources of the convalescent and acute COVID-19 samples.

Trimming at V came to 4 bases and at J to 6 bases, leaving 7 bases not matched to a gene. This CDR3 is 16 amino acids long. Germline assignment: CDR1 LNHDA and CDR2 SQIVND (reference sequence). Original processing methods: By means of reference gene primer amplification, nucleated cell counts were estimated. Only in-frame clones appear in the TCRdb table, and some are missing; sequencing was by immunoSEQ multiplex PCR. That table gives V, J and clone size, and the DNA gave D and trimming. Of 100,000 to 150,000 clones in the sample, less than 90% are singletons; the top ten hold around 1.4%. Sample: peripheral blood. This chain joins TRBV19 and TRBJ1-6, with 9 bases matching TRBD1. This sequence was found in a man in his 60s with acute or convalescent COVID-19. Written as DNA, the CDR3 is TGTGCCAGTAGTAGAACAGGGGGCCAGGTTAATTCACCCCTCCACTTT. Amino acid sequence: CASSRTGGQVNSPLHF.